This record covers a single T cell receptor beta chain. No antigen is known for it. Within one base of it there is no much larger clone, and no base qualities were kept. This entry comes from a study of STAT3 mutations in large granular lymphocyte leukemia (dated 2019 in TCRdb). Concerning the study at large: Roughly half of the T-LGLL patients who were sequenced longitudinally carried canonical activating STAT3 mutations. Serial deep sequencing of TCRbeta CDR3 and STAT3 was performed in patients with T-cell large granular lymphocyte leukemia to reconstruct clonal hierarchy and dynamics. From an initial cohort of hundreds of LGL patients, eighteen representative T-LGLL cases were selected for longitudinal TCRbeta and STAT3 sequencing. A couple of patients with natural killer LGL leukemia were also sequenced longitudinally as controls within the study. For each patient, sequencing was performed at an average of approximately 4 time points, with a range of 2 to 8 samplings. Over half of the T-LGLL patients were given one or more immunosuppressive therapy regimens, and approximately 37% of the treated patients had a hematologic response.

TCRbeta libraries were sequenced on an Illumina MiSeq, averaging about 40,773 productive templates per sample. Using multiplex PCR amplification, the immunoSEQ assay generated the TCRbeta CDR3 libraries. The paper's data handling went like this. Repertoire diversity was calculated as previously defined, and values close to 0 indicated extremely monoclonal samples. TCRdb carries this immuneACCESS record with in-frame sequences only. Its versions omit some clonotypes, under half of them owing to an unresolved V gene in the studies checked, with the rest unexplained. The DNA gave D and trimming, while V, J and clone size come from that table. The sample profile shows under 4,000 clones; approximately 39% of them were found once. The top ten hold about three fifths of the sample. The same DNA, extracted from blood mononuclear cells, served for both the TCR sequencing and the STAT3 sequencing. Sequences LGHNA (CDR1) and YSLEER (CDR2) are obtained from the germline V gene. The V end loses 2 bases and the J end loses 10 bases, and a stretch of 9 bases separates them. The CDR3 measures 13 amino acids from cysteine to phenylalanine. Only CDR3 DNA is held: 39 bases, read in frame from base 1.

What the study reported, not specific to this receptor: Because codominant clonotypes persisted in some patients, a small but highly pathogenic clone may have been missed. TCR clonotype switching after therapy was observed in about 30% of the 18 patients, and all newly emerging clones were found to be STAT3 wild type. Because no samples were available when a clone first appeared, clonal expansion had to be inferred from samplings taken at other points. Several patients had a dominant TCR clone burden greater than the STAT3 mutant burden, which suggests that the STAT3 mutation arose secondarily within a clone that had already expanded. Variable intervals between samplings and differing treatment regimens complicated linking therapy response to changes in TCR clonal burden. At least one immunodominant TCRbeta clonotype was present in every T-LGLL patient, and multiple immunodominant subclonotypes appeared in about half of the T-LGLL patients.

The chain uses TRBV4-3 and TRBJ1-6; a weak D assignment points to TRBD1 (6 bases agree). Sequencing was performed on peripheral blood mononuclear cells. This sequence was found in a man between 45 and 60 years old with T-cell large granular lymphocyte leukemia. Some clones in this sample may be carry-over from other donors' samples. The age is the age at diagnosis. The CDR3 reads CASSQLQGSPLHF. The bases read TGCGCCAGCAGCCAACTACAGGGCTCACCCCTCCACTTT.